A selection of T cell receptor beta chains follows, all from one sample in a study of blood T cell repertoires in COVID-19. The assay was immunoSEQ multiplex PCR, and TCRdb's table has in-frame clones only and misses some. The sample includes 130,000 to 150,000 clones, about 87% of them seen just once. Sample: peripheral blood. The receptors derive from a woman in her 50s with active or convalescent COVID-19. CDR3s include the opening cysteine and the closing phenylalanine or tryptophan. A D gene is named only where the DNA matches it firmly. Rows give clone size only sometimes, using once, few, many, or a class for an expanded clone.

j_call d_call clone_size v_call cdr3_aa cdr3_nt
TRBJ1-1 TRBD1 NA TRBV7-2 CASSARDRPNTEAFF TGTGCCAGCAGCGCCCGGGACAGGCCGAACACTGAAGCTTTCTTT
TRBJ2-1 NA NA TRBV10-3 CAIRGATYNEQFF TGTGCCATCAGGGGAGCGACCTACAATGAGCAGTTCTTC
TRBJ1-2 NA NA TRBV24-1 CATSDGQNYGYTF TGTGCCACCAGTGATGGGCAGAACTATGGCTACACCTTC
TRBJ1-4 NA NA TRBV4-3 CASSQQGSATNEKLFF TGCGCCAGCAGCCAACAGGGATCTGCAACTAATGAAAAACTGTTTTTT
TRBJ1-2 NA NA TRBV27 CASSQGGRNYGYTF TGTGCCAGCAGCCAAGGCGGGCGAAACTATGGCTACACCTTC
TRBJ2-7 TRBD1 NA TRBV28 CASSRTGGTYEQYF TGTGCCAGCAGTCGGACAGGGGGCACCTACGAGCAGTACTTC
TRBJ1-4 NA NA TRBV7-8 CASSLGRNFEKLFF TGTGCCAGCAGCCTAGGGCGGAATTTTGAAAAACTGTTTTTT
TRBJ2-4 TRBD1 NA TRBV19 CASSKGQGEDRNIQYF TGTGCCAGTAGTAAAGGACAGGGAGAGGACCGTAACATTCAGTACTTC
TRBJ2-1 TRBD1 few TRBV9 CASSVEDRGYNEQFF TGTGCCAGCAGCGTAGAGGACAGGGGCTACAATGAGCAGTTCTTC
TRBJ2-3 NA NA TRBV6-6 CASSTSADTQYF TGTGCCAGCAGCACGAGCGCGGATACGCAGTATTTT
TRBJ2-7 TRBD1 once TRBV10-3 CAISQAGGLNEQYF TGTGCCATCAGTCAGGCAGGGGGCTTGAACGAGCAGTACTTC
TRBJ2-7 TRBD1 few TRBV5-6 CASSLTGGGSYEQYF TGTGCCAGCAGCCTGACAGGGGGAGGCTCCTACGAGCAGTACTTC
TRBJ1-2 NA NA TRBV6-6 CASSPDFYGYTF TGTGCCAGCAGCCCCGACTTCTATGGCTACACCTTC
TRBJ1-3 NA NA TRBV11-2 CASSPRNPRGGNTIYF TGTGCCAGCAGCCCGCGCAACCCTAGGGGTGGAAACACCATATATTTT
TRBJ1-3 NA NA TRBV18 CASSREAGNTIYF TGTGCCAGCTCTCGAGAGGCTGGAAACACCATATATTTT
TRBJ1-3 NA once TRBV7-9 CASSSEVSGNTIYF TGTGCCAGCAGCTCGGAGGTCTCTGGAAACACCATATATTTT
TRBJ1-6 NA NA TRBV28 CASSQIREGSPLHF TGTGCCAGCAGCCAGATCAGGGAGGGTTCACCCCTCCACTTT
TRBJ2-1 NA NA TRBV14 CASSLLASSYNEQFF TGTGCCAGCAGCTTACTAGCTTCTTCCTACAATGAGCAGTTCTTC
TRBJ2-7 NA NA TRBV18 CASSPGRGDLYEQYF TGTGCCAGCTCACCAGGCAGGGGGGACCTCTACGAGCAGTACTTC
TRBJ2-1 TRBD2 NA TRBV5-4 CASSSAGLADYNEQFF TGTGCCAGCAGCTCGGCCGGGCTAGCGGATTACAATGAGCAGTTCTTC
TRBJ2-7 TRBD1 NA TRBV28 CASTPSWDRSSYEQYF TGTGCCAGCACCCCTTCCTGGGACAGGAGCTCCTACGAGCAGTACTTC
TRBJ1-2 NA NA TRBV7-9 CASSSTGPGGYTF TGTGCCAGCAGCTCGACAGGTCCGGGCGGCTACACCTTC
TRBJ1-1 TRBD1 NA TRBV11-2 CASTLQGGTEAFF TGTGCCAGCACCCTACAGGGGGGGACTGAAGCTTTCTTT
TRBJ2-7 TRBD1 NA TRBV27 CASSLTGVFEQYF TGTGCCAGCAGTTTGACAGGGGTATTCGAGCAGTACTTC
TRBJ1-5 NA once TRBV6-2/TRBV6-3 CASSQLLRWAQPQHF TGTGCCAGCAGTCAGCTCTTACGGTGGGCTCAGCCCCAGCATTTT
TRBJ1-1 NA NA TRBV6-6 CASSYGRGPQGTEAFF TGTGCCAGCAGTTACGGGAGGGGCCCACAAGGGACTGAAGCTTTCTTT
TRBJ2-7 NA NA TRBV6-5 CASRESVIYEQYF TGTGCCAGCCGCGAATCGGTTATCTACGAGCAGTACTTC
TRBJ2-5 NA NA TRBV25-1 CASSESEGGETQYF TGTGCCAGCAGTGAATCGGAAGGGGGAGAGACCCAGTACTTC
TRBJ1-2 NA NA TRBV4-2 CASSGGAANYGYTF TGTGCCAGCAGCGGGGGCGCAGCTAACTATGGCTACACCTTC
TRBJ2-2 TRBD1 NA TRBV6-6 CASTNDRATGELFF TGTGCCAGCACCAACGACAGGGCGACCGGGGAGCTGTTTTTT
TRBJ1-1 NA NA TRBV6-5 CASRRTEAFF TGTGCCAGCAGGCGGACTGAAGCTTTCTTT
TRBJ1-4 NA NA TRBV29-1 CSVEERGLANEKLFF TGCAGCGTTGAAGAAAGGGGTCTCGCTAATGAAAAACTGTTTTTT
TRBJ1-1 NA NA TRBV6-6 CASSKGGAGYKAEAFF TGTGCCAGCAGTAAGGGGGGGGCGGGGTATAAAGCTGAAGCTTTCTTT
TRBJ1-3 TRBD1 few TRBV25-1 CASSVTGGSGNTIYF TGTGCCAGCAGTGTGACAGGGGGCTCTGGAAACACCATATATTTT
TRBJ1-5 NA NA TRBV6-2/TRBV6-3 CASSYSRGNQPQHF TGTGCCAGCAGTTACTCGAGAGGGAATCAGCCCCAGCATTTT
TRBJ1-5 NA NA TRBV28 CASSFFMLQDQPQHF TGTGCCAGCAGTTTTTTTATGCTGCAGGATCAGCCCCAGCATTTT
TRBJ2-3 TRBD2 NA TRBV30 CAWMASGSRDTQYF TGTGCCTGGATGGCTAGCGGGAGCAGAGATACGCAGTATTTT
TRBJ1-4 TRBD1 NA TRBV10-3 CAISSRQGGNEKLFF TGTGCCATCAGCTCCCGACAGGGGGGAAATGAAAAACTGTTTTTT
TRBJ2-3 TRBD1 NA TRBV19 CASSIIPRTGKRGGTDTQYF TGTGCCAGTAGTATAATCCCCCGGACAGGGAAAAGAGGGGGCACAGATACGCAGTATTTT
TRBJ2-1 NA NA TRBV5-3 CARSLARDRVSGGPEGDEQFF TGTGCCAGAAGCTTGGCTCGGGACAGGGTAAGCGGGGGGCCTGAGGGGGATGAGCAGTTCTTC
TRBJ2-1 NA NA TRBV7-2 CASSLWGANEQFF TGTGCCAGCAGCTTATGGGGCGCCAATGAGCAGTTCTTC
TRBJ1-2 NA NA TRBV19 CASSITRGNRYGYTF TGTGCCAGTAGTATAACGCGAGGGAATCGGTATGGCTACACCTTC
TRBJ2-1 TRBD2 NA TRBV5-1 CASSLIPSGRSGYNEQFF TGCGCCAGCAGCTTGATCCCTAGCGGGAGGTCCGGCTACAATGAGCAGTTCTTC
TRBJ1-2 TRBD1 NA TRBV5-1 CASSPGQGSYGYTF TGCGCCAGCAGCCCTGGACAGGGAAGCTATGGCTACACCTTC
TRBJ1-5 NA NA TRBV2 CASSESLSGLSQPQHF TGTGCCAGCAGTGAATCTCTATCGGGTTTATCTCAGCCCCAGCATTTT
TRBJ1-5 TRBD1 NA TRBV19 CASRRTEGQIYSNQPQHF TGTGCCAGTAGGAGAACCGAGGGACAGATCTATAGCAATCAGCCCCAGCATTTT
TRBJ1-1 NA once TRBV11-3 CACQPGGSTMNTEAFF TGTGCCTGCCAACCTGGAGGAAGTACGATGAACACTGAAGCTTTCTTT